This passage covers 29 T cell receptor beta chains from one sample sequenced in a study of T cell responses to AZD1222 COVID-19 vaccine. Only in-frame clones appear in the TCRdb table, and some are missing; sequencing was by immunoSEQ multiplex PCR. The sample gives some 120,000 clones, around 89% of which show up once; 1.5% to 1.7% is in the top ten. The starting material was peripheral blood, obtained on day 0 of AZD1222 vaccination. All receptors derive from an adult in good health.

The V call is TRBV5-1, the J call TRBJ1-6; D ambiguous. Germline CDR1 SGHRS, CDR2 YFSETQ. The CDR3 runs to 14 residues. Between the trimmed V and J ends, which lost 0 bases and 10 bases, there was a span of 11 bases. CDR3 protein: CASSLERGGSPLHF. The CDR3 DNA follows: TGCGCCAGCAGCTTGGAACGGGGTGGATCACCCCTCCACTTT.

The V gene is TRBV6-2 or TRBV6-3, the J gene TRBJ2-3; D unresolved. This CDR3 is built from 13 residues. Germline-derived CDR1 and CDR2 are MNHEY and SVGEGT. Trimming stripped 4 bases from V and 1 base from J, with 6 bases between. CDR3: CASSSAGTDTQYF. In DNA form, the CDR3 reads TGTGCCAGCAGTTCGGCTGGCACAGATACGCAGTATTTT.

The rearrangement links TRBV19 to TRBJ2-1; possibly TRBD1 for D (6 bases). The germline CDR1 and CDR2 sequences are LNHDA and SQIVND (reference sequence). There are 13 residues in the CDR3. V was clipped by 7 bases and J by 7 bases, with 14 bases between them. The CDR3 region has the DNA TGTGCCAGTACCCCTGACAGGTTGAATGAGCAGTTCTTC. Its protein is CASTPDRLNEQFF.

In DNA form, the CDR3 reads TGTGCCAGCAGCGTAGCCCCGGGACAGGGAGGGGGCTACACCTTC. This encodes CASSVAPGQGGGYTF. The J gene is TRBJ1-2, the V gene TRBV9, with 9 bases matching TRBD1. V was clipped by 0 bases and J by 8 bases; unmatched bases: 8. The CDR3 loop spans 15 amino acids. Germline V gene lookup returns CDR1 SGDLS and CDR2 YYNGEE.

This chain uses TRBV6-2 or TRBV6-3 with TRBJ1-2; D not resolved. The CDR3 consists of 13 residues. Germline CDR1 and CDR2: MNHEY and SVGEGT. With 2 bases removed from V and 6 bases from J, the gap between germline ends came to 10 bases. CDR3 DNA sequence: TGTGCCAGCAGTTACGGGATTCCTCATGGCTACACCTTC. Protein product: CASSYGIPHGYTF.

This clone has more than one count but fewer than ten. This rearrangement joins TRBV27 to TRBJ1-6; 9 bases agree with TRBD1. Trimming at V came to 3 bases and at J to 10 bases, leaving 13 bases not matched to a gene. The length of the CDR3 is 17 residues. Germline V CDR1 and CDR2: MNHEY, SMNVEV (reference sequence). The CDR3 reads CASSFEGPGQGISPLHF. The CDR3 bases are TGTGCCAGCAGTTTTGAGGGACCGGGACAGGGAATCTCACCCCTCCACTTT.

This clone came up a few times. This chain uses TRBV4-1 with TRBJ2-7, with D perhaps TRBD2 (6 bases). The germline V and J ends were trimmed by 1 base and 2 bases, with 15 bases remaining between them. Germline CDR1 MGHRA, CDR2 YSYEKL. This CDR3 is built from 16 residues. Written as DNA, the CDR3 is TGCGCCAGCAGCCAAGTAGATATGGGACTTGCCTACGAGCAGTACTTC. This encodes CASSQVDMGLAYEQYF.

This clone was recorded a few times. The CDR3 region has the DNA TGTGCCAGCAGCTTAGGCCAGATAGCGGGAGACGAGCAGTTCTTC. Residues: CASSLGQIAGDEQFF. The chain combines TRBV11-2 with TRBJ2-1; TRBD2 aligns across 9 bases. The germline CDR1 and CDR2 sequences are SGHAT and FQNNGV. After removal of 1 base from V and 10 bases from J, the junction contained 8 bases not matched to a gene. The CDR3 spans 15 residues.

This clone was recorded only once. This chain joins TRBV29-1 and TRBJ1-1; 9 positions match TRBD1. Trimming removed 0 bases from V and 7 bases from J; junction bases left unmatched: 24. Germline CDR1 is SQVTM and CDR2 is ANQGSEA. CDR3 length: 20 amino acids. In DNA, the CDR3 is TGCAGCGTTGAAGATGGGGACAGGGTGGGATCGGAGGTAGGATTAAATGAAGCTTTCTTT. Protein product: CSVEDGDRVGSEVGLNEAFF.

CDR3 DNA sequence: TGCGCCAGCAGCCCTCGACAGTCCTACGAGCAGTACTTC. Translating it yields CASSPRQSYEQYF. The chain employs TRBV5-1 and TRBJ2-7; TRBD1 might be the D (5 bases). V lost 4 bases and J lost 1, with 9 bases in between. Germline-derived CDR1 and CDR2 are SGHRS and YFSETQ. The CDR3 extends over 13 amino acids.

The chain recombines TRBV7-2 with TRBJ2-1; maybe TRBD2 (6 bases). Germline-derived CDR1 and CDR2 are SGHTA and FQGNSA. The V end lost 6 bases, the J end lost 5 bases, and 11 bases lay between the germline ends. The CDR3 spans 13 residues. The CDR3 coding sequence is TGTGCCAGCAGAACGGGACTCAACAATGAGCAGTTCTTC. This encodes CASRTGLNNEQFF.

The DNA of the CDR3 is TGTGCCACCAGCAGAGAGACAGGGAGGGGGACCCAGCAGTACTTC. The encoded protein is CATSRETGRGTQQYF. This chain connects TRBV15 to TRBJ2-7, with D possibly being TRBD1 or TRBD2 (7 bases each). The V gene's germline CDR1 is LNHNV and CDR2 YYDKDF (reference sequence). The CDR3 spans 15 residues. V shed 0 bases and J shed 8 bases, with 17 bases lying between them.

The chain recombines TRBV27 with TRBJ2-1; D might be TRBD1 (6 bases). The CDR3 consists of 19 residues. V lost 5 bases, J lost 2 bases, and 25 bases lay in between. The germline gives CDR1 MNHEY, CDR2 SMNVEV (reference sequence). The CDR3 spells CASSPLLMSDRIAYNEQFF. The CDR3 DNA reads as TGTGCCAGCAGTCCTCTGCTCATGTCGGACAGAATAGCCTACAATGAGCAGTTCTTC.

The CDR3 DNA reads as TGTGCCAGCGATGCTGGACCAGCCCAAGAGACCCAGTACTTC. As protein: CASDAGPAQETQYF. The rearrangement uses TRBV7-2 and TRBJ2-5; D ambiguous. Trimming stripped 8 bases from V and 1 base from J, with 14 bases between. The CDR3 has 14 residues. CDR1 is SGHTA and CDR2 is FQGNSA in the germline V gene. Together with reference TRBV7-2 and TRBJ2-5, the CDR3 gives the full variable domain: GAGVSQSPSNKVTEKGKDVELRCDPISGHTALYWYRQSLGQGLEFLIYFQGNSAPDKSGLPSDRFSAERTGGSVSTLTIQRTQQEDSAVYLCASDAGPAQETQYFGPGTRLLVL.

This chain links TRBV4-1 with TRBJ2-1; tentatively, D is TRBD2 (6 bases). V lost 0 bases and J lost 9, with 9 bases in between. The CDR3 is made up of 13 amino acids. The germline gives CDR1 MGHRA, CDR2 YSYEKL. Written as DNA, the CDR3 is TGCGCCAGCAGCCAAGATTCGGGGGTTGAGCAGTTCTTC. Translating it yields CASSQDSGVEQFF.

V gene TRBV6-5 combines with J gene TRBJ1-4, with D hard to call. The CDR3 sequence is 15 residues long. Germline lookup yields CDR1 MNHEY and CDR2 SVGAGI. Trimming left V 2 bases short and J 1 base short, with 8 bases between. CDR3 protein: CASSYLGGTNEKLFF. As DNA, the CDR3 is TGTGCCAGCAGTTACCTGGGTGGAACTAATGAAAAACTGTTTTTT.

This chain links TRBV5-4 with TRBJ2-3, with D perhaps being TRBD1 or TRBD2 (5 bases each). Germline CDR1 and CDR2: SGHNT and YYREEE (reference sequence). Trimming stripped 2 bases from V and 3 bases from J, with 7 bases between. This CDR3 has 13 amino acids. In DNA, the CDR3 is TGTGCCAGCAGCTTCTGGGGGACAGATACGCAGTATTTT. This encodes CASSFWGTDTQYF.

The CDR3 reads CASTLTGVSYQPQHF. The DNA for the CDR3 is TGTGCCAGCACCCTGACAGGGGTCTCCTATCAGCCCCAGCATTTT. V gene TRBV28 combines with J gene TRBJ1-5; 8 nucleotides match TRBD1. Germline assignment: CDR1 MDHEN and CDR2 SYDVKM. The CDR3 has 15 residues. After removal of 7 bases from V and 5 bases from J, the junction contained 10 bases not matched to a gene.

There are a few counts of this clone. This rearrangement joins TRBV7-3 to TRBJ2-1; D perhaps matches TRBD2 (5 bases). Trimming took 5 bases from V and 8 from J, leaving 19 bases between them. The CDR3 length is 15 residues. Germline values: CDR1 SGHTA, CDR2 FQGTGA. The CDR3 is CASSLERAAVHEQFF. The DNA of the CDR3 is TGTGCCAGCAGCCTGGAGAGGGCCGCCGTTCATGAGCAGTTCTTC.

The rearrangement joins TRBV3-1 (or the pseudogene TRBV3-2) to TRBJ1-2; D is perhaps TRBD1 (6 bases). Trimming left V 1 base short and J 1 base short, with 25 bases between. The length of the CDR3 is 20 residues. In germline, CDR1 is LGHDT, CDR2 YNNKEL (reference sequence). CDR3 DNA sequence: TGTGCCAGCAGCCAAGTGTACACAGGGTTAGCTTCTAATGTTAACTATGGCTACACCTTC. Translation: CASSQVYTGLASNVNYGYTF.

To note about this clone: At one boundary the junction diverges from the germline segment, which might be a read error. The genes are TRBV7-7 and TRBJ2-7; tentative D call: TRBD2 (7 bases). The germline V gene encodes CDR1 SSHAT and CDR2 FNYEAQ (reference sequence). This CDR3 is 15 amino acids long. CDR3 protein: CASSPVQGTTYEQYF. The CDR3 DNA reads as TGTGCTAGCAGCCCCGTGCAGGGGACTACCTACGAGCAGTACTTC.

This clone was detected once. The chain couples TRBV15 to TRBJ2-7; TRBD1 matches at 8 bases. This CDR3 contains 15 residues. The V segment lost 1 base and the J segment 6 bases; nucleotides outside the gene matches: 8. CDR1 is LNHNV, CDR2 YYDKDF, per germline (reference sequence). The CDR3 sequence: CATSRGASRGPEQYF. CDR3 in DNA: TGTGCCACCAGCAGAGGAGCATCCAGGGGGCCCGAGCAGTACTTC.

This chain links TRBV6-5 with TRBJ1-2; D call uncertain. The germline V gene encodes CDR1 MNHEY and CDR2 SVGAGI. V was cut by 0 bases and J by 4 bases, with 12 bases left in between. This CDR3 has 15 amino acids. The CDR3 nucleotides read TGTGCCAGCAGTTACTCGACCAGTGGCGGCTATGGCTACACCTTC. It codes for CASSYSTSGGYGYTF.

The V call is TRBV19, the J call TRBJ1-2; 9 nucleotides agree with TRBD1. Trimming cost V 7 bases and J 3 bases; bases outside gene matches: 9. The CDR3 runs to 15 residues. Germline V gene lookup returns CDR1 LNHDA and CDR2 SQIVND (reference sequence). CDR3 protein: CASNYGQGLDYGYTF. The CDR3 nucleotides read TGTGCCAGTAACTACGGACAGGGGTTAGACTATGGCTACACCTTC.

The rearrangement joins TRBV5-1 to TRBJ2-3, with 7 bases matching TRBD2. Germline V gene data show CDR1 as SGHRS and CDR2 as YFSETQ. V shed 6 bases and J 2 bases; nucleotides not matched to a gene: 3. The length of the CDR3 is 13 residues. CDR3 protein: CASKAGPTDTQYF. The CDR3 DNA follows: TGCGCCAGCAAAGCGGGGCCCACAGATACGCAGTATTTT.

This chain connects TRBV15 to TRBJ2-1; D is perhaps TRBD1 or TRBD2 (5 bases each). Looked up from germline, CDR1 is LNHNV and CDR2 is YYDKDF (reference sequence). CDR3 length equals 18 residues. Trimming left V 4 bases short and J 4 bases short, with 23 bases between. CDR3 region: CATSTTKPGRTLYNEQFF. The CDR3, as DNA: TGTGCCACCAGCACCACTAAACCGGGACGGACTTTGTACAATGAGCAGTTCTTC.

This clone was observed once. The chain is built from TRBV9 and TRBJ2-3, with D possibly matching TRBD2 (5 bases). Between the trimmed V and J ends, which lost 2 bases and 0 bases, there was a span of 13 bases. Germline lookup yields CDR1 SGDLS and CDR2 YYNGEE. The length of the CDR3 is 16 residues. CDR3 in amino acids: CASSVGLRTSTDTQYF. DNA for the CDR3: TGTGCCAGCAGCGTTGGACTGCGAACTAGCACAGATACGCAGTATTTT.

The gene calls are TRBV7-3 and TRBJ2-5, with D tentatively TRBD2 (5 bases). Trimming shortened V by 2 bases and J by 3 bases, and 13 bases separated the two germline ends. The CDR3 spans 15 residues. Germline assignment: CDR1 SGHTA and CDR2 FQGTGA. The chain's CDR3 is CASSLDKGDKETQYF. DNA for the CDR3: TGTGCCAGCAGCTTAGACAAGGGAGATAAAGAGACCCAGTACTTC.

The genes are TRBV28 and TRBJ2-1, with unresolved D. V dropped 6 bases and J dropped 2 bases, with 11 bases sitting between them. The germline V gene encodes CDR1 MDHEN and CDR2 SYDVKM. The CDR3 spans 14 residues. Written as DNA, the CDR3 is TGTGCCAGCAGGCATGTGAGTCCCTACAATGAGCAGTTCTTC. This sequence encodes CASRHVSPYNEQFF. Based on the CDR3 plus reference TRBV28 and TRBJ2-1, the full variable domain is DVKVTQSSRYLVKRTGEKVFLECVQDMDHENMFWYRQDPGLGLRLIYFSYDVKMKEKGDIPEGYSVSREKKERFSLILESASTNQTSMYLCASRHVSPYNEQFFGPGTRLTVL.